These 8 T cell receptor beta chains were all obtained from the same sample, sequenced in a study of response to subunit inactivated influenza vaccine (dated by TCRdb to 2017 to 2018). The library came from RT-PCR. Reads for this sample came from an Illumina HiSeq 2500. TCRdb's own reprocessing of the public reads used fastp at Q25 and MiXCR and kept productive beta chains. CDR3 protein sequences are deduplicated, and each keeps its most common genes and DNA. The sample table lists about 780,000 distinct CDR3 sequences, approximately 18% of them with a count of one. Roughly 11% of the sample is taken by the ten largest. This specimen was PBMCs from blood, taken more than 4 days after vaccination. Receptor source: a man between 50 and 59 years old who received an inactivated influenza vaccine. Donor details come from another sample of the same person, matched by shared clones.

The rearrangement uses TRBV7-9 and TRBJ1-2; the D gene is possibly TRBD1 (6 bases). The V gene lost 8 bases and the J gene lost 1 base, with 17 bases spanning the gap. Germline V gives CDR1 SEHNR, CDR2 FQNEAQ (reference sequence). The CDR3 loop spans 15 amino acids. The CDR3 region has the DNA TGTGCCAGCCCCGCCGGGGACACCAATAACTATGGCTACACCTTC. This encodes CASPAGDTNNYGYTF. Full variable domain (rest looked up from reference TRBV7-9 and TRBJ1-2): DTGVSQNPRHKITKRGQNVTFRCDPISEHNRLYWYRQTLGQGPEFLTYFQNEAQLEKSRLLSDRFSAERPKGSFSTLEIQRTEQGDSAMYLCASPAGDTNNYGYTFGSGTRLTVV.

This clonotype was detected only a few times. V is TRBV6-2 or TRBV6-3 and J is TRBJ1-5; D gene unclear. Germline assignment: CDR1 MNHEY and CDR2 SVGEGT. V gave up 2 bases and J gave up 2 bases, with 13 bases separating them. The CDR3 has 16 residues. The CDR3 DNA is TGTGCCAGCAGTTACGGTGTTGGTATTGGCAATCAGCCCCAGCATTTT. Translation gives CASSYGVGIGNQPQHF.

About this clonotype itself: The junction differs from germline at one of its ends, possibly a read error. The CDR3 DNA reads as TGCGCCAGCAGCCAAGAGGCTGGGGGGCAGCTGCCCCAGCTTTTT. Encoded protein: CASSQEAGGQLPQLF. This sequence joins TRBV4-1 and TRBJ1-5; D perhaps matches TRBD1 (6 bases). CDR1 MGHRA and CDR2 YSYEKL come from the germline V gene. The CDR3 runs to 15 residues.

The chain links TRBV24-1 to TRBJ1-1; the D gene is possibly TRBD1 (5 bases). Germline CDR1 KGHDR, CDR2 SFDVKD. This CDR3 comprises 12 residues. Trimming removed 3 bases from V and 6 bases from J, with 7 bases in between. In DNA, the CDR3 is TGTGCCACCAGTGATCAGGGCTCTGAAGCTTTCTTT. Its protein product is CATSDQGSEAFF.

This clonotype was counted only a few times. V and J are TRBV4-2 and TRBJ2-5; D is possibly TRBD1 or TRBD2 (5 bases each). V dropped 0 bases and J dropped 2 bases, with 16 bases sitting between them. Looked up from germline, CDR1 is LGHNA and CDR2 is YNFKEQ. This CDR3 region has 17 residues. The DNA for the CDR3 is TGTGCCAGCAGCCAAGACGGGGCGGGCCCGGGGCAAGAGACCCAGTACTTC. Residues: CASSQDGAGPGQETQYF.

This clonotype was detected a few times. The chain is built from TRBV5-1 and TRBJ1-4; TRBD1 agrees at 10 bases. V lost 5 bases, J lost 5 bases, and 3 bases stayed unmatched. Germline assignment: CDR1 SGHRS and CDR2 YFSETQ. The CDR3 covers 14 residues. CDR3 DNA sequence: TGCGCCAGCAGGATGGGACAGGGGAATGAAAAACTGTTTTTT. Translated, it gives CASRMGQGNEKLFF. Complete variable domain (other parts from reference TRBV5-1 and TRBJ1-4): KAGVTQTPRYLIKTRGQQVTLSCSPISGHRSVSWYQQTPGQGLQFLFEYFSETQRNKGNFPGRFSGRQFSNSRSEMNVSTLELGDSALYLCASRMGQGNEKLFFGSGTQLSVL.

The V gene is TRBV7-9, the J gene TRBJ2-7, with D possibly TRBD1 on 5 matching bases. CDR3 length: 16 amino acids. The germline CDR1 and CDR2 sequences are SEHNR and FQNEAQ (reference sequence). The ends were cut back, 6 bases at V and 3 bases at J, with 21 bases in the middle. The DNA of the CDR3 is TGTGCCAGCAGTTCACCCTCGGTGACAGATTTCTACGAGCAGTACTTC. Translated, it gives CASSSPSVTDFYEQYF.

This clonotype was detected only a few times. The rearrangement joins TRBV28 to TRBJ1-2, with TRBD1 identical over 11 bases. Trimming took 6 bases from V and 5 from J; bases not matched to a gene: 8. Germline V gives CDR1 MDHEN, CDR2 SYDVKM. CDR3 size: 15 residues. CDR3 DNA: TGTGCCAGCAGCCTCCCCGGGACAGGGGGATATGGCTACACCTTC. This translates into CASSLPGTGGYGYTF.